The clone carrying this T cell receptor (beta chain) was picked up a small number of times. Its antigen is still unknown. The library was designed around alpha chains, so this beta chain is a stray read whose abundance carries little weight. Time point here: sample taken at primary tumor resection. TCRs were sequenced from unsorted whole RNA of tumor, nontumor lung or PBMC. Unique molecular identifiers tagged every individual TCR cDNA molecule. TCRdb redid the calling of the 5' RACE reads with MiXCR, one entry per CDR3 protein. The top ten clones hold less than 25% of a sample with roughly 18,000 distinct CDR3 sequences, about 9.6% of them seen once. This record comes from a study of spatial heterogeneity in lung cancer. About the research overall: Detected sequences consistently included more beta-chain ones than alpha-chain ones. There were, on average, more than eight raw-read appearances for each unique TCR and UMI combination. Study results and limitations: How many expanded intratumoral alpha and beta TCRs were present tracked the tumor mutation count, which was a count of nonsynonymous mutations.

This CDR3 has 13 amino acids. V lost 6 bases to trimming and J lost 4 bases; unmatched junction nucleotides: 6. The specimen was lung tumor tissue, collected at surgery. This receptor was taken from a female donor with early-stage non-small cell lung cancer. This chain joins TRBV12-3 or TRBV12-4 and TRBJ2-7; TRBD1 agrees at 7 bases. The CDR3 here is CASRPGTAYEQYF. CDR3 DNA sequence: TGTGCCAGCAGGCCAGGGACAGCTTACGAGCAGTACTTC.